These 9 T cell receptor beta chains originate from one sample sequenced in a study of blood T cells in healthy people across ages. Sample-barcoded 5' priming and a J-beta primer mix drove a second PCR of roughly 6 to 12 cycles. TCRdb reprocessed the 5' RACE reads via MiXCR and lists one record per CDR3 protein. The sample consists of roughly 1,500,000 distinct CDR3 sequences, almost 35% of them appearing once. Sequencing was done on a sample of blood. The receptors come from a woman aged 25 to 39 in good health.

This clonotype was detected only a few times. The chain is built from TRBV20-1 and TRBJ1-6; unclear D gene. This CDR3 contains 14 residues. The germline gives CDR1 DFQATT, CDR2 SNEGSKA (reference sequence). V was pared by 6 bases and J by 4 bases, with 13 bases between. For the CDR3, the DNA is TGCAGTGCCGAAGACGGATTTTATAATTCACCCCTCCACTTT. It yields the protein CSAEDGFYNSPLHF.

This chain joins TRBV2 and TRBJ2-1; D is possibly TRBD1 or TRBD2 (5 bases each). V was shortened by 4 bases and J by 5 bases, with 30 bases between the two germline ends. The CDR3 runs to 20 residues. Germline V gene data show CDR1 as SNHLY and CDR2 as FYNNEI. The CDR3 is CASSARGPIWTGQLNNEQFF. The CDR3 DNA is TGTGCCAGCAGTGCACGAGGACCGATATGGACGGGGCAACTAAACAATGAGCAGTTCTTC.

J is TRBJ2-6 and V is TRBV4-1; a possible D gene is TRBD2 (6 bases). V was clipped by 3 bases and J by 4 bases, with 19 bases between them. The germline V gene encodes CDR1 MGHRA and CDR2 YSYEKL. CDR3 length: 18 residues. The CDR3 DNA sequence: TGCGCCAGCAGCCACGCGGGATGGAGTAGGGAGGGGGCCAACGTCCTGACTTTC. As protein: CASSHAGWSREGANVLTF.

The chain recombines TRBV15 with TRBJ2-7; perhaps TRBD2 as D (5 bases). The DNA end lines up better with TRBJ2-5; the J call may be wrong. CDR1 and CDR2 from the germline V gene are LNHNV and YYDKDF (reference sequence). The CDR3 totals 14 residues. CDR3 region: CATGERLPPETQYF. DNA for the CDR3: TGTGCCACCGGGGAGAGGTTACCGCCGGAGACCCAGTACTTC.

CDR3 DNA: TGCGCCAGCAGCCAAGATCCTACGCTCAGCTCCTACAATGAGCAGTTCTTC. Protein sequence: CASSQDPTLSSYNEQFF. The chain employs TRBV4-1 and TRBJ2-1, with D unresolved. Looked up from germline, CDR1 is MGHRA and CDR2 is YSYEKL. V lost 0 bases to trimming and J lost 0 bases, with 12 bases between them. CDR3 length: 17 residues.

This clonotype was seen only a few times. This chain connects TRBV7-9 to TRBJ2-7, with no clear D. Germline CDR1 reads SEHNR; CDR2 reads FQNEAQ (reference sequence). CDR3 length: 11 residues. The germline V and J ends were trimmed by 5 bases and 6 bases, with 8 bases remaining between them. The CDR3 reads CASSRKGEQYF. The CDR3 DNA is TGTGCCAGCAGCCGGAAAGGCGAGCAGTACTTC.

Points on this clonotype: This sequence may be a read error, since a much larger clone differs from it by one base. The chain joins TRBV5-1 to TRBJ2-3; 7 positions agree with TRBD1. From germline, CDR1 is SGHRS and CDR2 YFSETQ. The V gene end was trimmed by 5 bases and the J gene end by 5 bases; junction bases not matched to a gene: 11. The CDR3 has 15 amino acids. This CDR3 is CASRSGTDAQDTQYF. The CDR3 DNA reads TGCGCCAGCAGGTCTGGGACAGACGCACAAGATACGCAGTATTTT.

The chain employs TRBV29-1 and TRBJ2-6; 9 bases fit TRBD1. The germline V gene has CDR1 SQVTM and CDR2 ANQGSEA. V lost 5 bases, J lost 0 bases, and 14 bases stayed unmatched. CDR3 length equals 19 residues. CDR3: CSVLIESGTGNSGANVLTF. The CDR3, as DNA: TGCAGCGTTCTGATTGAGAGCGGGACAGGGAACTCTGGGGCCAACGTCCTGACTTTC.

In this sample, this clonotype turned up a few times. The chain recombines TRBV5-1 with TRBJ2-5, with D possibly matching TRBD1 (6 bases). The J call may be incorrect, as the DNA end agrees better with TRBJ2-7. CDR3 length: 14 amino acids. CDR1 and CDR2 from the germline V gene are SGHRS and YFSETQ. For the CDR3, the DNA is TGCGCCAGCAGCTTGGGTAAAGGGGGCTACGAGCAGTACTTC. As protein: CASSLGKGGYEQYF.